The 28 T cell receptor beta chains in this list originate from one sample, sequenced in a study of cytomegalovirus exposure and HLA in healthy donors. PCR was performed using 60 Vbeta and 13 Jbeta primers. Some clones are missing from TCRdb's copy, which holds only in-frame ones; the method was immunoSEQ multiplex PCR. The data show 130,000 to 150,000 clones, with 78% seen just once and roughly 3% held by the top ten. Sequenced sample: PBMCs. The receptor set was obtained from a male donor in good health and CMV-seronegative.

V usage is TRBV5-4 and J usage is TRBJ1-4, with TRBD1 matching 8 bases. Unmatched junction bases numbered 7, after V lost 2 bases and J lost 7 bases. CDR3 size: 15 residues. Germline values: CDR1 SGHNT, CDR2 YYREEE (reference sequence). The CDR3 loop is CASSFDGQGGEKLFF. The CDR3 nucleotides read TGTGCCAGCAGCTTTGACGGACAGGGCGGTGAAAAACTGTTTTTT.

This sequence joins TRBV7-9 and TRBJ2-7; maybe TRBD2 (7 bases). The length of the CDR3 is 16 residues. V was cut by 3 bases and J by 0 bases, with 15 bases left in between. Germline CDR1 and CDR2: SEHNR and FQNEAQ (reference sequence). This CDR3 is CASSLGRGGASYEQYF. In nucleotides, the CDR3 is TGTGCCAGCAGCTTGGGGCGTGGGGGGGCCTCCTACGAGCAGTACTTC.

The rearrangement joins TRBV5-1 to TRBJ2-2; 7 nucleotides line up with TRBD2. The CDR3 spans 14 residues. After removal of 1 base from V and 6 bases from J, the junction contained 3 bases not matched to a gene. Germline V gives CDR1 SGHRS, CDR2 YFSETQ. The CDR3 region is CASSLRLAAGELFF. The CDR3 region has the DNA TGCGCCAGCAGCTTGCGGCTAGCGGCCGGGGAGCTGTTTTTT.

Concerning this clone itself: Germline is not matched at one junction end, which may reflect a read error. The DNA of the CDR3 is TGTTCCAGAAGCTTGACGAAAGTTAGGAACACTGAAGCTTTCTTT. Translating it yields CSRSLTKVRNTEAFF. J is TRBJ1-1 and V is TRBV5-3, with unresolved D. TRBV5-3 is an ORF; its function is uncertain. The CDR3 has 15 amino acids.

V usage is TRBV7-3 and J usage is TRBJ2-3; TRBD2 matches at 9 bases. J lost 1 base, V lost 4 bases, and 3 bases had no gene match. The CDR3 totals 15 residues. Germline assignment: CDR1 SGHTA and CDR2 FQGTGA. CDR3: CASSSRGGGTDTQYF. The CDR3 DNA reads TGTGCCAGCAGCTCGCGGGGGGGTGGCACAGATACGCAGTATTTT.

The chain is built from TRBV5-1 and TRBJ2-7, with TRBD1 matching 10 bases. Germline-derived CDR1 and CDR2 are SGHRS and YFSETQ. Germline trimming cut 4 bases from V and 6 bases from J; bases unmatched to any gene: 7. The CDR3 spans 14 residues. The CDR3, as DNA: TGCGCCAGCAGCATAGACAGGGGGCGATTCGAGCAGTACTTC. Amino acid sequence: CASSIDRGRFEQYF.

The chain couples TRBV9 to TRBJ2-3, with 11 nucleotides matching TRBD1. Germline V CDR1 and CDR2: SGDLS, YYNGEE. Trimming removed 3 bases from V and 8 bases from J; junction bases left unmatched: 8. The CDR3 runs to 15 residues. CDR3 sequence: CASSAVGQGVITQYF. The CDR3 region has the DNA TGTGCCAGCAGCGCCGTGGGACAGGGGGTTATTACGCAGTATTTT.

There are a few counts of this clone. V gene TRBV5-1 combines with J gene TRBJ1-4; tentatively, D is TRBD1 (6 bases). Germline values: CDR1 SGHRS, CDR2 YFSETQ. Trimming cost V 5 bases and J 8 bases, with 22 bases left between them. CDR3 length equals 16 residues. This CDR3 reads CASRRQGSYLGEKLFF. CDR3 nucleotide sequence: TGCGCCAGCAGACGTCAGGGGTCCTACCTAGGGGAAAAACTGTTTTTT. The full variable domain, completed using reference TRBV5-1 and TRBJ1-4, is KAGVTQTPRYLIKTRGQQVTLSCSPISGHRSVSWYQQTPGQGLQFLFEYFSETQRNKGNFPGRFSGRQFSNSRSEMNVSTLELGDSALYLCASRRQGSYLGEKLFFGSGTQLSVL.

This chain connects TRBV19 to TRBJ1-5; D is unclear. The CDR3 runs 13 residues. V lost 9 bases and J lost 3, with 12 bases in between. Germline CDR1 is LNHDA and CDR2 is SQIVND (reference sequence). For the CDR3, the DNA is TGTGCCAGCCGGCGGGCCGACAATCAGCCCCAGCATTTT. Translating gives CASRRADNQPQHF.

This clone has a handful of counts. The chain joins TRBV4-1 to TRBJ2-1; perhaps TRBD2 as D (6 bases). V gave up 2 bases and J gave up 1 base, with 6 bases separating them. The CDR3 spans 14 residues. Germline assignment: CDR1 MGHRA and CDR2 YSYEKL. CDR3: CASSQLASYNEQFF. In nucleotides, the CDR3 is TGCGCCAGCAGCCAACTAGCGTCCTACAATGAGCAGTTCTTC.

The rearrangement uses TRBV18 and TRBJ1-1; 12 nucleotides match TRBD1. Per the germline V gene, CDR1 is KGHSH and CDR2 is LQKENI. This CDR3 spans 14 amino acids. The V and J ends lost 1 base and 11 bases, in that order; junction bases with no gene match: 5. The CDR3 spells CASSPRGTGGEAFF. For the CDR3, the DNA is TGTGCCAGCTCACCACGAGGGACAGGGGGCGAGGCTTTCTTT.

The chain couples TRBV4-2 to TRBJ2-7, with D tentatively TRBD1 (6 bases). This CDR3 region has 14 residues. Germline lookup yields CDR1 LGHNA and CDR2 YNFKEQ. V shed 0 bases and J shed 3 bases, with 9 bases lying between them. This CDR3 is CASSQDLTGYEQYF. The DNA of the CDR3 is TGTGCCAGCAGCCAAGATTTGACAGGCTACGAGCAGTACTTC.

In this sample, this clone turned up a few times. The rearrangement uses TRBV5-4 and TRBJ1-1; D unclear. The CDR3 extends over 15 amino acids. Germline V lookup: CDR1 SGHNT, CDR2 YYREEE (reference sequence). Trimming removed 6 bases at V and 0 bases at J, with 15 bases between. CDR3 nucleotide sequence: TGTGCCAGCACCGGTTCCGGCGGGATGAACACTGAAGCTTTCTTT. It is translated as CASTGSGGMNTEAFF.

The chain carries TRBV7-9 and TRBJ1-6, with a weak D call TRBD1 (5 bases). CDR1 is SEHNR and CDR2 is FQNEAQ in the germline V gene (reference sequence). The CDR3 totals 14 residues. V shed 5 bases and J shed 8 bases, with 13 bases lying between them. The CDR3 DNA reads TGTGCCAGCAGCCCGGACACCGCCGATTCACCCCTCCACTTT. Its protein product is CASSPDTADSPLHF.

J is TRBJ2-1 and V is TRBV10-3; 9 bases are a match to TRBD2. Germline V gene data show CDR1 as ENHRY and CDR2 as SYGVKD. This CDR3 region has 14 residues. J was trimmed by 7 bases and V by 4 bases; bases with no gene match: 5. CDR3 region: CAISAVAGANEQFF. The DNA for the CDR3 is TGTGCCATCAGTGCGGTAGCGGGAGCGAATGAGCAGTTCTTC.

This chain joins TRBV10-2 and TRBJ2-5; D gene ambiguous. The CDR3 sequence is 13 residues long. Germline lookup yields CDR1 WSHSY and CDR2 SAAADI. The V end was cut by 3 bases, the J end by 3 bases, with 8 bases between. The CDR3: CASSDPGKETQYF. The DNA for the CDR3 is TGCGCCAGCAGTGACCCCGGTAAAGAGACCCAGTACTTC.

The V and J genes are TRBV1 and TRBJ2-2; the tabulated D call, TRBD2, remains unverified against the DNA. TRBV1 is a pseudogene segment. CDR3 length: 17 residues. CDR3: CTSSHGLLSDENGELFF. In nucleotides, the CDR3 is TGCACCAGCAGCCACGGACTACTAAGTGATGAAAACGGGGAGCTGTTTTTT.

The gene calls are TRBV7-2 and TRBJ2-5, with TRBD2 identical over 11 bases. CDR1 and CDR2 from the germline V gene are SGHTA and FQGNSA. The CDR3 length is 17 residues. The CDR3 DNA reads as TGTGCTTCACGCGGGCTAGCGGGGGGTTCGAACCAAGAGACCCAGTACTTC. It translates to CASRGLAGGSNQETQYF.

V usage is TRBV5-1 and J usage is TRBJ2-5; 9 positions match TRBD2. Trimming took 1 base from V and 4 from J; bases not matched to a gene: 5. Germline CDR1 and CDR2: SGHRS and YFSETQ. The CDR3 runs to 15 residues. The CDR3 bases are TGCGCCAGCAGCTTGCGCGGGGGGGCCGGAGAGACCCAGTACTTC. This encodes CASSLRGGAGETQYF.

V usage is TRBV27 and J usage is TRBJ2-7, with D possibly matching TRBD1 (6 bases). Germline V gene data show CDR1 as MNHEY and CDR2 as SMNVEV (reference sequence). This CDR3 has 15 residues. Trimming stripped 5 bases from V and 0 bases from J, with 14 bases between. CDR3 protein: CASSPSGDSSYEQYF. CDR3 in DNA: TGTGCCAGCAGTCCATCAGGGGATAGCTCCTACGAGCAGTACTTC.

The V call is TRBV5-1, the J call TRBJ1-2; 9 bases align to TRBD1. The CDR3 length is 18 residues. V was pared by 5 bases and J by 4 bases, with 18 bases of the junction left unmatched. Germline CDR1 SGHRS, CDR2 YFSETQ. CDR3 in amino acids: CASSNFSRDRVPSYGYTF. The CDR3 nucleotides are TGCGCCAGCAGTAACTTTTCACGGGACAGGGTTCCTTCCTATGGCTACACCTTC.

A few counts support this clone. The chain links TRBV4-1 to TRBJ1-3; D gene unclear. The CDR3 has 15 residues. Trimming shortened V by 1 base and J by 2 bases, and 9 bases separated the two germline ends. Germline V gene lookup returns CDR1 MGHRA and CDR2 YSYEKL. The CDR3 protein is CASSQAGRAGNTIYF. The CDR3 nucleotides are TGCGCCAGCAGCCAAGCTGGGAGGGCTGGAAACACCATATATTTT.

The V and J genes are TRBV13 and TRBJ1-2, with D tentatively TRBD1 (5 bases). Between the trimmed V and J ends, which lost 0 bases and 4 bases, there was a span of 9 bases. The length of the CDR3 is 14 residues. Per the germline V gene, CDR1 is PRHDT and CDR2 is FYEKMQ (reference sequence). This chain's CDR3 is CASSLGAGRYGYTF. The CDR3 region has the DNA TGTGCCAGCAGCTTAGGGGCGGGGCGCTATGGCTACACCTTC.

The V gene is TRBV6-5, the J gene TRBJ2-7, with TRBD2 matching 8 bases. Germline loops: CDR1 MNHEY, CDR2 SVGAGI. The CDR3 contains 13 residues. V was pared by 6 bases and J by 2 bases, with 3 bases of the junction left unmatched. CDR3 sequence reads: CASSRGLAYEQYF. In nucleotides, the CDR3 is TGTGCCAGCAGCCGGGGACTAGCCTACGAGCAGTACTTC.

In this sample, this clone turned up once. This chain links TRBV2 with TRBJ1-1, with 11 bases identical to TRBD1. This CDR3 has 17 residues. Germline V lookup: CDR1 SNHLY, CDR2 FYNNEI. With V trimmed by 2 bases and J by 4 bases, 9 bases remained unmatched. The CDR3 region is CASSEKPPGQGATEAFF. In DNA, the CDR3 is TGTGCCAGCAGTGAAAAGCCCCCCGGACAGGGGGCCACTGAAGCTTTCTTT. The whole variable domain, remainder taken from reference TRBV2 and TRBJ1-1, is EPEVTQTPSHQVTQMGQEVILRCVPISNHLYFYWYRQILGQKVEFLVSFYNNEISEKSEIFDDQFSVERPDGSNFTLKIRSTKLEDSAMYFCASSEKPPGQGATEAFFGQGTRLTVV.

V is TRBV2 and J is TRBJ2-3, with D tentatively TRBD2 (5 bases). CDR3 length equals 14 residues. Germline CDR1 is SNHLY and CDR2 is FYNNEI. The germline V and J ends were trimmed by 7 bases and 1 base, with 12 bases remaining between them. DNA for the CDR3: TGTGCCAGCAAGTCGGACGGGGGCACAGATACGCAGTATTTT. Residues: CASKSDGGTDTQYF.

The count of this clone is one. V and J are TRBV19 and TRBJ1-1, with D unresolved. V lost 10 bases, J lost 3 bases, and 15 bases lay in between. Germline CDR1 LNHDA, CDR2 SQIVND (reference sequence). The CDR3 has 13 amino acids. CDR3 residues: CATQLGRDTEAFF. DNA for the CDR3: TGTGCCACCCAGTTAGGGAGGGACACTGAAGCTTTCTTT. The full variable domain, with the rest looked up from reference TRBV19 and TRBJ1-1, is DGGITQSPKYLFRKEGQNVTLSCEQNLNHDAMYWYRQDPGQGLRLIYYSQIVNDFQKGDIAEGYSVSREKKESFPLTVTSAQKNPTAFYLCATQLGRDTEAFFGQGTRLTVV.

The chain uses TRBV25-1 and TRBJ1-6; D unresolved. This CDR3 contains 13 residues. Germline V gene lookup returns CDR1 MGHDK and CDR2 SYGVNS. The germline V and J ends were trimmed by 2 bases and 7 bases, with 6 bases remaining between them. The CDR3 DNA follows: TGTGCCAGCAGTGAAGACGGGAATTCACCCCTCCACTTT. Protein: CASSEDGNSPLHF.